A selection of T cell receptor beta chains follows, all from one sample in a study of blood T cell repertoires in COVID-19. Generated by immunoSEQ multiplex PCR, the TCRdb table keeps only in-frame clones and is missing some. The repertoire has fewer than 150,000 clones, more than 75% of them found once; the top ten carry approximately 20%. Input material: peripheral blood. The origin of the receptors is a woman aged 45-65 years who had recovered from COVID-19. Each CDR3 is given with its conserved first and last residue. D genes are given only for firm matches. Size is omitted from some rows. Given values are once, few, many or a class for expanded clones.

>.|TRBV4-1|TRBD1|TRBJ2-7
TGCGCCAGCAGCCAACAGGACAGGGGGTACGAGCAGTACTTC
CASSQQDRGYEQYF
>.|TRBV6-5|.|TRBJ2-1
TGTGCCAGCAGCTTTAGCGGAGCCGGTAATGAGCAGTTCTTC
CASSFSGAGNEQFF
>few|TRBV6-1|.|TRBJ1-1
TGTGCCAGCAGTGACCTCAGGGCGAAAGGGACTGAAGCTTTCTTT
CASSDLRAKGTEAFF
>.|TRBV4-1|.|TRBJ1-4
TGCGCCAGCAGCCACACAAATGCCCGTAATGAAAAACTGTTTTTT
CASSHTNARNEKLFF
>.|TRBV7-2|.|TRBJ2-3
TGTGCCAGCAGTTTGTATTCAGATACGCAGTATTTT
CASSLYSDTQYF
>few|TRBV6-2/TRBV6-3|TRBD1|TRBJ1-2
TGTGCCAGCAGTTCCTGGACAGGGGCCTATGGCTACACCTTC
CASSSWTGAYGYTF
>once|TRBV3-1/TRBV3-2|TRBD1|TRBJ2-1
TGTGCCAGCAGCCTCCAAAACGACAGGGAAGAGCAGTTCTTC
CASSLQNDREEQFF
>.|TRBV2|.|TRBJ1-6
TGTGCCAGCAGTGAGGGGCGGTTCTATAATTCACCCCTCCACTTT
CASSEGRFYNSPLHF
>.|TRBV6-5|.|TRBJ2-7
TGTGCCAGCATGAACGGGAACTCCTACGAGCAGTACTTC
CASMNGNSYEQYF
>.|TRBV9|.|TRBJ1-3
TGTGCCAGCAGCCCTAGCCCCGATGGAAGGGAGAGGGGAAACACCATATATTTT
CASSPSPDGRERGNTIYF
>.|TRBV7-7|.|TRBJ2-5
TGTGCCAGCAGCTTCGGTCGGCAAGAGACCCAGTACTTC
CASSFGRQETQYF
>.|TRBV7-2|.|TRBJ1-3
TGTGCCAGCAGCTATATATTGGGAGCTGGAAACACCATATATTTT
CASSYILGAGNTIYF
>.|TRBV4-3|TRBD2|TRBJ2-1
TGCGCCAGCAGCCAAGATAGGGGGGAGGTCTGGCGGGAGGAGTATGAGCAGTTCTTC
CASSQDRGEVWREEYEQFF
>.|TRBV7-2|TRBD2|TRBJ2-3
TGTGCCAGCAGCTTACTAGGACTAGCCGTTTTTGGAGATACGCAGTATTTT
CASSLLGLAVFGDTQYF
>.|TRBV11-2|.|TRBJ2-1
TGTGCCAGCAGCTTAGGCTGGGACTTCAGCTCCTACAATGAGCAGTTCTTC
CASSLGWDFSSYNEQFF
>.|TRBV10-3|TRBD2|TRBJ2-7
TGTGCCATCAGTGAGTTAACTAGCGGGAAGTACGAGCAGTACTTC
CAISELTSGKYEQYF
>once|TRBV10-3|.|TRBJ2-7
TGTGCCATCAGTGAGGCGGGAAGGTGGCAGTACTTC
CAISEAGRWQYF
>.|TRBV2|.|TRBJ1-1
TGTGCCAGAGGGGAGGGATTTAACACTGAAGCTTTCTTT
CARGEGFNTEAFF
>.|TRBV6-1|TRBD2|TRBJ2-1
TGTGCCAGCAGTGAAGTAACTAGCGGGGGCCGTAGGTACAATGAGCAGTTCTTC
CASSEVTSGGRRYNEQFF
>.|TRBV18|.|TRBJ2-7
TGTGCCAGCTCACCTTCATTCGCCCCGAAGCGGGAGCAGTACTTC
CASSPSFAPKREQYF
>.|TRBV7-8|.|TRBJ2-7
TGTGCCAGCAGCCGTAACCCCGGCGAGCAGTACTTC
CASSRNPGEQYF
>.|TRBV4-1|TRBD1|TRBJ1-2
TGCGCCAGCAGCCAAGCGGCAGGGGGCTATGGCTACACCTTC
CASSQAAGGYGYTF
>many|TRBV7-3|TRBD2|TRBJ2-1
TGTGCCAGCAGCATCGGGACTAGCAGCTACAATGAGCAGTTCTTC
CASSIGTSSYNEQFF
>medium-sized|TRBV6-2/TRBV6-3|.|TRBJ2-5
TGTGCCAGCAGTTTTGGGGCGGAGTGGGGAGAGACCCAGTACTTC
CASSFGAEWGETQYF
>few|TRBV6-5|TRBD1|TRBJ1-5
TGTGCCAGGACCCGACAGGGCCCGCCCCAGCATTTT
CARTRQGPPQHF
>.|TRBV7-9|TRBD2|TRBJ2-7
TGTGCCAGCAGCCCCGCGGGAGACTCCTACGAGCAGTACTTC
CASSPAGDSYEQYF
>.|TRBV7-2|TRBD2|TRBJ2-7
TGTGCCAGCAGCCTATCCGCGGGGGGCACCACCTACGAGCAGTACTTC
CASSLSAGGTTYEQYF
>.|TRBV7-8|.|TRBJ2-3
TGTGCCAGCAGCTTAGAGGGCGCGGGGATCACAGATACGCAGTATTTT
CASSLEGAGITDTQYF
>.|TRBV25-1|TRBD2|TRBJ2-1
TGTGCCAGCAGTGAATCTGGCCGGGGGGGTGCGAGAAATGAGCAGTTCTTC
CASSESGRGGARNEQFF
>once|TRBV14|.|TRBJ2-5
TGTGCCAGCAGCCCGTACGGGACAACCTACGGGGAGACCCAGTACTTC
CASSPYGTTYGETQYF
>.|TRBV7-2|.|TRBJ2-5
TGTGCCAGCAGCCCCCAAGTCACTAGCCAAGAGACCCAGTACTTC
CASSPQVTSQETQYF
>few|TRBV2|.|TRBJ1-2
TGTGCCAGCAGTGACTCCAGGGAAATCTATGGCTACACCTTC
CASSDSREIYGYTF
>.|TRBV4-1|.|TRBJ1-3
TGCGCCAGCAGCTACACGAGGTGGGTCCGACCCTCTGGAAACACCATATATTTT
CASSYTRWVRPSGNTIYF
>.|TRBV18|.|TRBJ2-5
TGTGCCAGCTCACCAGGAGGGCGGGAGACCCAGTACTTC
CASSPGGRETQYF
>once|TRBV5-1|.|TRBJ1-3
TGCGCCAGCAGGGAGAGCTCTGGAAACACCATATATTTT
CASRESSGNTIYF
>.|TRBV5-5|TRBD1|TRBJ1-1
TGTGCCAGCAGACGGCCCGGGACAGTGAACACTGAAGCTTTCTTT
CASRRPGTVNTEAFF
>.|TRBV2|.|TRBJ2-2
TGTGCCAGCGGAGAGTTCACCGGGGAGCTGTTTTTT
CASGEFTGELFF
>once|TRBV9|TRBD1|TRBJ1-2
TGTGCCAGCAGCAGATCGACAGGGAGCCATGGCTACACCTTC
CASSRSTGSHGYTF
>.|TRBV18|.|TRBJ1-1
TGTGCCAGCGCCCGATCAGTCGACACTGAAGCTTTCTTT
CASARSVDTEAFF
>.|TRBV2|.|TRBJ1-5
TGTGCCAGCAGTTTTGACAGTCGCGTAAATCAGCCCCAGCATTTT
CASSFDSRVNQPQHF
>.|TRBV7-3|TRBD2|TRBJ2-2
TGTGCCAGCACCTGGGGGGGCACCGGGGAGCTGTTTTTT
CASTWGGTGELFF
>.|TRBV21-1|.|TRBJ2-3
.
CASSSTVAGGTDTQYF
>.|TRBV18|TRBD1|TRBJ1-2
TGTGCCAGCTCACCGCAATTGGGACAGGGAGGAGACTATGGCTACACCTTC
CASSPQLGQGGDYGYTF
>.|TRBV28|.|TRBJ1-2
TGTGCCAGCACCAACAGGGTTGATGGCTACACCTTC
CASTNRVDGYTF
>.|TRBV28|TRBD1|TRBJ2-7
TGTGCCAGCAGCAGAGGACAGGGGCCCGTCCGGCAGTACTTC
CASSRGQGPVRQYF
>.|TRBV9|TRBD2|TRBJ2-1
TGTGCCAGCAGCGTAGGGCGGGAGAGTCCGAATGAGCAGTTCTTC
CASSVGRESPNEQFF
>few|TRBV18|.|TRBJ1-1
TGTGCCAGCTCACCATTTTCAGAGGACACTGAAGCTTTCTTT
CASSPFSEDTEAFF
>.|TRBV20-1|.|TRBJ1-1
TGCAGTGCTAGTCCGCTGACAGGTGTGAACACTGAAGCTTTCTTT
CSASPLTGVNTEAFF
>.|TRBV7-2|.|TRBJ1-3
TGTGCCAGCAGCTACGTGGGAGGGGGTGGCAACACCATATATTTT
CASSYVGGGGNTIYF
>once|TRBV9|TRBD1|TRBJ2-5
TGTGCCAGCAGCGGACAGGGTTTAGAGACCCAGTACTTC
CASSGQGLETQYF
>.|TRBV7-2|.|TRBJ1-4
TGTGCCAGCAGCTTAGGGGCAGCTAATGAAAAACTGTTTTTT
CASSLGAANEKLFF
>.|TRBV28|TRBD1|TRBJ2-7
TGTGCCAGCACCCTTACCGGGACAGGGGGCGCAGAGCAGTACTTC
CASTLTGTGGAEQYF
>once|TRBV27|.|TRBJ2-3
TGTGCCAGCTACCCGGGCGGGGTAAGCACAGATACGCAGTATTTT
CASYPGGVSTDTQYF
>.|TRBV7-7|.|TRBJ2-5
TGTGCCACCTCTTTGGGGAGCGCTCAAGAGACCCAGTACTTC
CATSLGSAQETQYF
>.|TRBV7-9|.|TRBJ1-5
TGTGCCAGCAGCACGGGGTATAGCAATCAGCCCCAGCATTTT
CASSTGYSNQPQHF